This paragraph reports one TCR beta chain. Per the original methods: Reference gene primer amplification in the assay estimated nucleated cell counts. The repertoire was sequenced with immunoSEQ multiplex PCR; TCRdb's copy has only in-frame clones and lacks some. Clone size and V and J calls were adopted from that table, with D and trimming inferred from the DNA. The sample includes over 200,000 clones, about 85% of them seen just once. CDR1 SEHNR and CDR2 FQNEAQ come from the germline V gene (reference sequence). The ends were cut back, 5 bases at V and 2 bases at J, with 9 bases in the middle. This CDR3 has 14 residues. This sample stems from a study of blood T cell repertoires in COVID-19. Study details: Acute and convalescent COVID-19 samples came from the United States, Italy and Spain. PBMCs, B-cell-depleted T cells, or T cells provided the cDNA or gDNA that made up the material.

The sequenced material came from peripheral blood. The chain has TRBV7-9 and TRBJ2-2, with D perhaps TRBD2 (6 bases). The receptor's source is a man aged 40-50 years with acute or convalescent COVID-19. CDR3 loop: CASSPGLNTGELFF. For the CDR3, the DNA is TGTGCCAGCAGCCCGGGACTTAACACCGGGGAGCTGTTTTTT.